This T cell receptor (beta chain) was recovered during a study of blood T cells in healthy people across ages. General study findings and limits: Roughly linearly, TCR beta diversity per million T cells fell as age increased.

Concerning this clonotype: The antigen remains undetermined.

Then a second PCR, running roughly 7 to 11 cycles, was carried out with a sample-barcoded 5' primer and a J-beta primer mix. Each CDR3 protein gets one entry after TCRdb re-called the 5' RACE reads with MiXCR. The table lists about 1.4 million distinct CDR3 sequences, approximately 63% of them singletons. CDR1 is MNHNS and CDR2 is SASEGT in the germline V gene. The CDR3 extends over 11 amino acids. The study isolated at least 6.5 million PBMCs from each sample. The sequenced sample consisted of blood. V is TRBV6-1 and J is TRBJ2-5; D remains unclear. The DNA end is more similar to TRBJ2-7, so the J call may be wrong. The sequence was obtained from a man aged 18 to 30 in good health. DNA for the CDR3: TGTGCCAGCACGCGTTCTAACGAGCAGTACTTC. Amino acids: CASTRSNEQYF.